These 26 T cell receptor beta chains share one sample of origin, sequenced in a study of a mutant IDH1 vaccine in newly diagnosed glioma. As to time point: baseline, week 1 (first vaccination visit). Treatment: pre-vaccination baseline after standard-of-care therapy. Data came from immunoSEQ multiplex PCR; TCRdb stores just in-frame clones and leaves some out. The data hold tens of thousands of clones, with about 83% observed a single time. The starting material was PBMCs, obtained from a glioma patient treated with radiotherapy, temozolomide or both. The receptor source for this set is a woman aged 45-65 years with glioma.

This chain connects TRBV6-5 to TRBJ2-7; 7 bases are a match to TRBD1. CDR1 and CDR2 from the germline V gene are MNHEY and SVGAGI. V gave up 2 bases and J gave up 2 bases; unmatched junction bases: 6. The CDR3 is 15 amino acids. CDR3 coding DNA: TGTGCCAGCAGTTACCCTCGACAGGGCGCCTACGAGCAGTACTTC. It yields the protein CASSYPRQGAYEQYF.

V and J are TRBV19 and TRBJ1-1, with a tentative D call TRBD1 (5 bases). The germline V gene encodes CDR1 LNHDA and CDR2 SQIVND (reference sequence). V gave up 3 bases and J gave up 1 base, with 9 bases separating them. This CDR3 has 14 amino acids. The CDR3, as DNA: TGTGCCAGTAGTATCGGGGGTACGAACACTGAAGCTTTCTTT. Its protein product is CASSIGGTNTEAFF.

This rearrangement joins TRBV6-4 to TRBJ1-2; perhaps TRBD1 as D (6 bases). CDR1 and CDR2 (germline): MRHNA, SNTAGT. This CDR3 contains 14 residues. Trimming cost V 6 bases and J 2 bases, with 13 bases left between them. CDR3 sequence: CASRKNRENYGYTF. The CDR3 nucleotides are TGTGCCAGCAGAAAAAACAGGGAAAACTATGGCTACACCTTC.

The gene calls are TRBV7-9 and TRBJ1-1, with D maybe TRBD1 (5 bases). The length of the CDR3 is 12 residues. Germline V gene sequence: CDR1 SEHNR, CDR2 FQNEAQ (reference sequence). Trimming took 5 bases from V and 9 from J, leaving 13 bases between them. In nucleotides, the CDR3 is TGTGCCAGCAGCAATCCCCGGGACCAAGCTTTCTTT. Protein: CASSNPRDQAFF.

V usage is TRBV4-2 and J usage is TRBJ2-1; no definite D call. V lost 5 bases, J lost 1 base, and 15 bases lay in between. The CDR3 has 16 residues. The germline CDR1 and CDR2 sequences are LGHNA and YNFKEQ. CDR3 sequence reads: CASSYSGGRSYNEQFF. The DNA for the CDR3 is TGTGCCAGCAGCTATTCCGGTGGGCGGTCCTACAATGAGCAGTTCTTC.

V usage is TRBV6-5 and J usage is TRBJ1-2; D gene unclear. This CDR3 has 14 residues. CDR1 and CDR2 (germline): MNHEY, SVGAGI. Between the trimmed V and J ends, which lost 2 bases and 2 bases, there was a span of 9 bases. CDR3 residues: CASSYASGNYGYTF. The DNA for the CDR3 is TGTGCCAGCAGTTACGCGTCCGGGAACTATGGCTACACCTTC.

The rearrangement joins TRBV5-8 to TRBJ1-5; 7 positions agree with TRBD1. V lost 4 bases to trimming and J lost 0 bases; unmatched junction nucleotides: 4. The germline gives CDR1 SGHTS, CDR2 YDEGEE. The CDR3 is made up of 15 amino acids. CDR3 amino acids: CASSEGQHSNQPQHF. The CDR3 bases are TGTGCCAGCAGCGAGGGACAGCATAGCAATCAGCCCCAGCATTTT.

The chain's CDR3 is CASSVDGTGGEEQFF. CDR3 nucleotide sequence: TGTGCCAGCAGCGTAGATGGGACAGGGGGCGAAGAGCAGTTCTTC. J is TRBJ2-1 and V is TRBV9; TRBD1 matches at 12 bases. CDR3 length equals 15 residues. Looked up from germline, CDR1 is SGDLS and CDR2 is YYNGEE. The V and J ends lost 0 bases and 10 bases, in that order; junction bases with no gene match: 5.

The rearrangement uses TRBV19 and TRBJ1-1, with 7 nucleotides matching TRBD1. The CDR3 covers 13 residues. With V trimmed by 10 bases and J by 3 bases, 8 bases remained unmatched. In germline, CDR1 is LNHDA, CDR2 SQIVND (reference sequence). CDR3 sequence: CATRGQGDTEAFF. CDR3 DNA: TGTGCCACCAGGGGTCAGGGGGACACTGAAGCTTTCTTT.

There are a few counts of this clone. The chain is built from TRBV2 and TRBJ2-1; D uncertain. V lost 2 bases, J lost 0 bases, and 14 bases lay in between. CDR3 length: 17 amino acids. Germline V CDR1 and CDR2: SNHLY, FYNNEI. The CDR3 DNA sequence: TGTGCCAGCAGTGAATTTGGAGCAGCTAGCTCCTACAATGAGCAGTTCTTC. This sequence encodes CASSEFGAASSYNEQFF.

The chain combines TRBV5-1 with TRBJ2-3; 10 bases match TRBD2. This CDR3 has 17 residues. After removal of 4 bases from V and 2 bases from J, the junction contained 10 bases not matched to a gene. Looked up from germline, CDR1 is SGHRS and CDR2 is YFSETQ. CDR3 protein: CASSPPLAGEHTDTQYF. In DNA, the CDR3 is TGCGCCAGCAGCCCTCCGCTAGCGGGGGAGCACACAGATACGCAGTATTTT.

The DNA for the CDR3 is TGTGCCAGCGGGGGAACAGGCCGGAAAGCTTTCTTT. This sequence encodes CASGGTGRKAFF. This chain uses TRBV2 with TRBJ1-1, with D maybe TRBD1 (5 bases). Germline CDR1 and CDR2: SNHLY and FYNNEI. V lost 8 bases and J 9 bases, leaving 16 bases between the germline ends. CDR3 length equals 12 residues.

The V gene is TRBV19, the J gene TRBJ2-1; TRBD1 aligns across 7 bases. Germline values: CDR1 LNHDA, CDR2 SQIVND (reference sequence). Germline trimming cut 0 bases from V and 12 bases from J; bases unmatched to any gene: 5. This CDR3 spans 13 amino acids. This chain's CDR3 is CASSIDRRQGQFF. The DNA for the CDR3 is TGTGCCAGTAGTATAGATCGCAGACAGGGGCAGTTCTTC.

The genes are TRBV6-5 and TRBJ1-5, with a weak D call TRBD1 (5 bases). Germline V gives CDR1 MNHEY, CDR2 SVGAGI. Trimming took off 4 bases at V and 7 bases at J, with 14 bases between the two ends. The CDR3 contains 14 residues. In DNA, the CDR3 is TGTGCCAGCAGTTCCGCCGGTGGGGCGCAGCCCCAGCATTTT. Translation: CASSSAGGAQPQHF.

The chain uses TRBV25-1 and TRBJ2-3; perhaps TRBD1 as D (5 bases). Germline CDR1 reads MGHDK; CDR2 reads SYGVNS. Trimming left V 3 bases short and J 6 bases short, with 7 bases between. There are 12 residues in the CDR3. The CDR3 sequence is CASSETVDTQYF. The CDR3 nucleotides are TGTGCCAGCAGTGAGACAGTGGATACGCAGTATTTT.

The rearrangement uses TRBV27 and TRBJ2-6; TRBD1 might be the D (5 bases). The CDR3 contains 14 residues. CDR1 is MNHEY, CDR2 SMNVEV, per germline (reference sequence). The germline V and J ends were trimmed by 10 bases and 4 bases, with 14 bases remaining between them. The CDR3: CATAIRVGANVLTF. For the CDR3, the DNA is TGTGCCACAGCGATCAGGGTGGGGGCCAACGTCCTGACTTTC.

The chain carries TRBV9 and TRBJ2-1, with TRBD1 matching over 7 bases. The CDR3 runs 17 residues. From germline, CDR1 is SGDLS and CDR2 YYNGEE. J lost 2 bases, V lost 3 bases, and 11 bases had no gene match. The CDR3 DNA is TGTGCCAGCAGCGCCCTAAGTACAGGGGCCACCTACAATGAGCAGTTCTTC. Translated: CASSALSTGATYNEQFF.

The CDR3 protein is CAWRHQGRKNEKLFF. The CDR3 DNA reads as TGTGCCTGGAGGCATCAAGGGAGGAAGAATGAAAAACTGTTTTTT. J is TRBJ1-4 and V is TRBV30; D not certain. Trimming pared 3 bases from V and 5 bases from J, leaving 16 bases between. The germline gives CDR1 GTSNPN, CDR2 SVGIG (reference sequence). The CDR3 totals 15 residues.

This clone is classed as medium-sized. The chain employs TRBV19 and TRBJ2-3, with 9 bases lining up with TRBD1. CDR1 LNHDA and CDR2 SQIVND come from the germline V gene (reference sequence). This CDR3 spans 16 amino acids. V dropped 5 bases and J dropped 3; count of bases not matched to a gene: 9. CDR3 region: CASSAPPGTGTDTQYF. DNA for the CDR3: TGTGCCAGTAGTGCCCCGCCGGGGACAGGGACAGATACGCAGTATTTT. The full variable domain, in which reference TRBV19 and TRBJ2-3 provide the parts outside the CDR3, is DGGITQSPKYLFRKEGQNVTLSCEQNLNHDAMYWYRQDPGQGLRLIYYSQIVNDFQKGDIAEGYSVSREKKESFPLTVTSAQKNPTAFYLCASSAPPGTGTDTQYFGPGTRLTVL.

This chain links TRBV5-4 with TRBJ2-1, with 7 bases fitting TRBD1. Trimming removed 0 bases from V and 2 bases from J; junction bases left unmatched: 5. Looked up from germline, CDR1 is SGHNT and CDR2 is YYREEE (reference sequence). This CDR3 comprises 16 residues. CDR3: CASSLGQGVPYNEQFF. DNA of the CDR3: TGTGCCAGCAGCTTGGGTCAGGGGGTTCCCTACAATGAGCAGTTCTTC.

The rearrangement uses TRBV5-6 and TRBJ1-1; D gene uncertain. This CDR3 comprises 11 residues. Trimming cost V 4 bases and J 3 bases, with 4 bases left between them. Germline V gene data show CDR1 as SGHDT and CDR2 as YYEEEE. This CDR3 is CASSRDTEAFF. CDR3 nucleotides: TGTGCCAGCAGCAGGGACACTGAAGCTTTCTTT.

The rearrangement links TRBV7-2 to TRBJ1-2; no reliable D call. Germline V CDR1 and CDR2: SGHTA, FQGNSA. V was trimmed by 1 base and J by 0 bases, leaving 6 bases between them. This CDR3 is built from 14 residues. The CDR3 region has the DNA TGTGCCAGCAGCTTAGACAGTACTAACTATGGCTACACCTTC. This sequence encodes CASSLDSTNYGYTF.

CDR3 DNA: TGTGCCAGCAGCCCTCACCAGGGTAACTATGGCTACACCTTC. Its translation: CASSPHQGNYGYTF. The V gene is TRBV5-4, the J gene TRBJ1-2; tentative D call: TRBD1 (5 bases). V was pared by 4 bases and J by 1 base, with 11 bases between. The germline CDR1 and CDR2 sequences are SGHNT and YYREEE (reference sequence). CDR3 size: 14 residues.

The table lists this clone with a count of one. The V and J genes are TRBV19 and TRBJ1-1; a weak D match, TRBD1 (5 bases). The CDR3 runs to 18 residues. V was cut by 2 bases and J by 1 base, with 20 bases left in between. Germline V lookup: CDR1 LNHDA, CDR2 SQIVND (reference sequence). The CDR3 bases are TGTGCCAGTAGTATATCTTTTCTGGGGGTACTACGGAACACTGAAGCTTTCTTT. Residues: CASSISFLGVLRNTEAFF.

The chain is built from TRBV19 and TRBJ1-6; maybe TRBD1 (6 bases). Germline CDR1 is LNHDA and CDR2 is SQIVND (reference sequence). The CDR3 runs 13 residues. The V and J ends lost 1 base and 9 bases respectively, with 7 bases between them. CDR3 DNA sequence: TGTGCCAGTAGTATAGCGACAGGTTCACCCCTCCACTTT. Translated: CASSIATGSPLHF. Variable domain in full (rest from reference TRBV19 and TRBJ1-6): DGGITQSPKYLFRKEGQNVTLSCEQNLNHDAMYWYRQDPGQGLRLIYYSQIVNDFQKGDIAEGYSVSREKKESFPLTVTSAQKNPTAFYLCASSIATGSPLHFGNGTRLTVT.

This clone was seen a few times. CDR3 coding DNA: TGCAGCGTTGAAAGAGGGGGGGCTGAAGCTTTCTTT. Protein sequence: CSVERGGAEAFF. This rearrangement joins TRBV29-1 to TRBJ1-1; TRBD1 might be the D (6 bases). V lost 2 bases, J lost 6 bases, and 10 bases lay in between. CDR3 size: 12 residues. The V gene's germline CDR1 is SQVTM and CDR2 ANQGSEA. Looking up the rest from reference TRBV29-1 and TRBJ1-1 gives the full variable domain: SAVISQKPSRDICQRGTSLTIQCQVDSQVTMMFWYRQQPGQSLTLIATANQGSEATYESGFVIDKFPISRPNLTFSTLTVSNMSPEDSSIYLCSVERGGAEAFFGQGTRLTVV.